This is a list of T cell receptor beta chains from one sample in a study of T cell responses to AZD1222 COVID-19 vaccine. Only in-frame clones appear in the TCRdb table, and some are missing; sequencing was by immunoSEQ multiplex PCR. The sample consists of roughly 130,000 clones, 86% of them appearing once. The specimen comprised peripheral blood, sampled on day 0 of AZD1222 vaccination. Receptors originate from an adult in good health. Each CDR3 is given with its conserved first and last residue. The order of the fields is J gene, V gene, clone size, D gene, CDR3 DNA, CDR3 protein. The D gene is left open where the match is weak. A row's size may be missing; if present it is once, few, many or a size class.

TRBJ1-2,TRBV12-3/TRBV12-4,-,TRBD1,TGTGCCAGCAGTTGGACAGGGGATGCTGGCTACACCTTC,CASSWTGDAGYTF
TRBJ2-2,TRBV19,few,TRBD2,TGTGCCAGTAGATTGGGGAGGGCCGGGGAGCTGTTTTTT,CASRLGRAGELFF
TRBJ2-7,TRBV6-5,many,TRBD2,TGTGCCAGCACCGGAGGACTAGCATCGTCCTACGAGCAGTACTTC,CASTGGLASSYEQYF
TRBJ1-5,TRBV27,once,TRBD1,TGTGCCAGCAGCCCTAACAGGGGATTCAATCAGCCCCAGCATTTT,CASSPNRGFNQPQHF
TRBJ2-7,TRBV29-1,-,-,TGCAGCGTTGTAGGCTCGGCGAAGCAGTACTTC,CSVVGSAKQYF
TRBJ2-5,TRBV5-4,-,-,TGTGCCAGCAGCTTGACTGGGCAGGGCGGAGAGACCCAGTACTTC,CASSLTGQGGETQYF
TRBJ1-5,TRBV28,-,-,TGTGCCAGCAGTTCCAACGAAGGAAATCAGCCCCAGCATTTT,CASSSNEGNQPQHF
TRBJ2-1,TRBV9,once,-,TGTGCCAGCAGCCCCAGCGGCGATGAGCAGTTCTTC,CASSPSGDEQFF
TRBJ1-1,TRBV28,-,-,TGTGCCAGCAGTTTTCAGGGGTGGACTGAAGCTTTCTTT,CASSFQGWTEAFF
TRBJ2-1,TRBV29-1,-,-,TGCAGCGTTGGATCTCTGGCAGGGAGGATCAATGAGCAGTTCTTC,CSVGSLAGRINEQFF
TRBJ2-1,TRBV7-2,-,-,TGTGCCAGCAGCTTAGGTCTAGCAGGCGAGCAGTTCTTC,CASSLGLAGEQFF
TRBJ2-2,TRBV5-4,-,-,TGTGCCAGCAGCATATTGACAGGTTCCACCGGGGAGCTGTTTTTT,CASSILTGSTGELFF
TRBJ2-1,TRBV28,-,-,TGTGCCAGCGACGGGAGAAACAATGAGCAGTTCTTC,CASDGRNNEQFF
TRBJ1-6,TRBV5-1,-,-,TGCGCCAGCAGAAAGGGGGAATCCTATAATTCACCCCTCCACTTT,CASRKGESYNSPLHF
TRBJ2-3,TRBV29-1,-,-,TGCAGCGTTGAAGACGGGACGGATAGCACAGATACGCAGTATTTT,CSVEDGTDSTDTQYF
TRBJ1-5,TRBV28,-,-,TGTGCCAGCAGCCCCGCCCGGGAACAGCCCCAGCATTTT,CASSPAREQPQHF
TRBJ1-1,TRBV19,-,TRBD1,TGTGCCAGTAGTCCTCCGGGACAGGTGAACACTGAAGCTTTCTTT,CASSPPGQVNTEAFF
TRBJ2-5,TRBV18,few,-,TGTGCCAGCTCACCGAACCAAGAGACCCAGTACTTC,CASSPNQETQYF
TRBJ2-2,TRBV9,-,-,TGTGCCAGCAGCGGCCGGACAGTCAACACCGGGGAGCTGTTTTTT,CASSGRTVNTGELFF
TRBJ1-2,TRBV6-2/TRBV6-3,-,TRBD1,TGTGCCAGCAGTCCCATCCGGGACAGCCGATACTTC,CASSPIRDSRYF
TRBJ2-1,TRBV29-1,-,TRBD2,TGCAGCGTTGAAGATCTCCGGGGGGGTGTGTGGCGCCACAATGAGCAGTTCTTC,CSVEDLRGGVWRHNEQFF
TRBJ1-2,TRBV29-1,-,-,TGCAGCGTTGAAGGAGGAGTTTATGGCTACACCTTC,CSVEGGVYGYTF
TRBJ1-1,TRBV7-6,-,-,TGTGCCAGCAGCTTAGTGATGGGTGGGAACACTGAAGCTTTCTTT,CASSLVMGGNTEAFF
TRBJ2-3,TRBV5-1,-,-,TGCGCCAGCAGCTTCTCACGGGATGCGCAGTATTTT,CASSFSRDAQYF
TRBJ1-4,TRBV19,few,-,TGTGCCAGTAGTATCGCCCAGACAGACTCTAATGAAAAACTGTTTTTT,CASSIAQTDSNEKLFF
TRBJ1-2,TRBV12-3/TRBV12-4,-,-,TGTGCCAGCAGAGCACAGGGTAACTATGGCTACACCTTC,CASRAQGNYGYTF
TRBJ2-1,TRBV13,-,-,TGTGCCAGCAGTATTACCCTGGCAGACGACAATGAGCAGTTCTTC,CASSITLADDNEQFF
TRBJ2-7,TRBV3-1/TRBV3-2,-,-,TGTGCCAGCACTAAGGGGGTCGGAGATTTCTACGAGCAGTACTTC,CASTKGVGDFYEQYF
TRBJ2-7,TRBV18,-,-,TGTGCCAGCTCTTCAGCGGACTACGAGCAGTACTTC,CASSSADYEQYF
TRBJ2-1,TRBV18,-,TRBD2,TGTGCCAGCTCACCACCGGGACTAGCGGGAGGCTTGGGCAATGAGCAGTTCTTC,CASSPPGLAGGLGNEQFF
TRBJ2-7,TRBV21-1,-,-,TGTGCCAGCAGCAAAGTTTGGAAACGGGGTCATCGGTCCTACGAGCAGTACTTC,CASSKVWKRGHRSYEQYF
TRBJ2-2,TRBV19,-,-,TGTGCCAGTAGTACAATAGCCGCCGGGGAGCTGTTTTTT,CASSTIAAGELFF
TRBJ2-5,TRBV14,-,-,TGTGCCAGCAGCGATATCCGGCCCCCGCCGGAGACCCAGTACTTC,CASSDIRPPPETQYF
TRBJ2-2,TRBV12-3/TRBV12-4,-,-,TGTGCCAGCAGCTCGACCAGTAGCGGGGAGCTGTTTTTT,CASSSTSSGELFF
TRBJ2-5,TRBV5-1,-,-,TGCGCCAGCAGGAAGGAGGTAACCGAGGAGACCCAGTACTTC,CASRKEVTEETQYF
TRBJ1-4,TRBV5-1,-,-,TGCGCCAGCAGCACAGGGTGGGCTAATGAAAAACTGTTTTTT,CASSTGWANEKLFF
TRBJ2-4,TRBV27,once,-,TGTGCCAGCAGTTTATCTTCCAGAAGTCTGGCCAAAAACATTCAGTACTTC,CASSLSSRSLAKNIQYF
TRBJ2-3,TRBV9,-,-,TGTGCCAGCAGTTCAGGTAGGGACTTCGGTACAGATACGCAGTATTTT,CASSSGRDFGTDTQYF
TRBJ2-5,TRBV4-3,-,-,TGCGCCAGCAGCCAAGATCGCATTGGGGGACAAGAGACCCAGTACTTC,CASSQDRIGGQETQYF
TRBJ1-6,TRBV6-5,-,TRBD1,TGTGCCAGCAGTCACGGGACAGGGGGTCGATCACCCCTCCACTTT,CASSHGTGGRSPLHF
TRBJ1-2,TRBV5-5,-,-,TGTGCCAGCAGCTCAACACGACAGGCGGCCTATGGCTACACCTTC,CASSSTRQAAYGYTF
TRBJ2-5,TRBV6-2/TRBV6-3,-,TRBD1,TGTGCCAGCAGTACTCAGGGGGCGAGTCCGGAGACCCAGTACTTC,CASSTQGASPETQYF
TRBJ2-7,TRBV9,-,-,TGTGCCAGCAGTTCCCGGGGCGGGTGGGACAACGAGCAGTACTTC,CASSSRGGWDNEQYF
TRBJ1-2,TRBV3-1/TRBV3-2,-,TRBD1,TGTGCCAGCAGTCGACAGGGGGAGGGCTACACCTTC,CASSRQGEGYTF
TRBJ2-5,TRBV5-6,-,-,TGTGCCAGCAGCTTGGCACGGCAAGAGACCCAGTACTTC,CASSLARQETQYF
TRBJ1-6,TRBV19,-,TRBD1,TGTGCCAGTAGTACCTCGACAGGGGGCTCCTATAATTCACCCCTCCACTTT,CASSTSTGGSYNSPLHF
TRBJ2-5,TRBV5-1,-,TRBD1,TGCGCCAGCAGCCAAGGACAGGGGGAAGAGACCCAGTACTTC,CASSQGQGEETQYF
TRBJ1-3,TRBV7-9,-,-,TGTGCCAGCAGCCTCGAGCTAAGGGCGAGTAGAAACACCATATATTTT,CASSLELRASRNTIYF